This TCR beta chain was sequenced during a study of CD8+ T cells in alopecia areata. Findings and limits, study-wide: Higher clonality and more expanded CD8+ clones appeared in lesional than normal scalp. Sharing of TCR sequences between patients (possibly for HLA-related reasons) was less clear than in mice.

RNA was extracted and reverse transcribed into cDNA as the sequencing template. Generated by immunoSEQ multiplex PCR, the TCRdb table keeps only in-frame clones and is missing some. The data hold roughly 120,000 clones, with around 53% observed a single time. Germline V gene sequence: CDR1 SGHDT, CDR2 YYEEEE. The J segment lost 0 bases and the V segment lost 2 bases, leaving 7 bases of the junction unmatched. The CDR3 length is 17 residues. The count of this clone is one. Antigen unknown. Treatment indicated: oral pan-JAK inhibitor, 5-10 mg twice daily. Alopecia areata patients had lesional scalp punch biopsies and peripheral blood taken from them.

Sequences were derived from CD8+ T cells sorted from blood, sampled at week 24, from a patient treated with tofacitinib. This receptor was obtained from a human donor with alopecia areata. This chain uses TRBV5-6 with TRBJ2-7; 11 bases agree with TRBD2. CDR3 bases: TGTGCCAGCAGCTTCGAACTAGCGGGGGCTAGCTCCTACGAGCAGTACTTC. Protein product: CASSFELAGASSYEQYF. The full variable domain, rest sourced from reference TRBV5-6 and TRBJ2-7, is DAGVTQSPTHLIKTRGQQVTLRCSPKSGHDTVSWYQQALGQGPQFIFQYYEEEERQRGNFPDRFSGHQFPNYSSELNVNALLLGDSALYLCASSFELAGASSYEQYFGPGTRLTVT.